The 19 T cell receptor beta chains reported below all come from one sample, sequenced in a study of T-cell memory formation after mild COVID-19. TCRdb reanalysed the 5' RACE reads using MiXCR and keeps one entry per CDR3 protein. The sample lists fewer than 250,000 distinct CDR3 sequences; roughly a tenth were seen once. Sample: PBMCs or a T cell subset sorted from them (not recorded which). These receptors originate from a man aged 18 to 29 who had mild COVID-19 (a few samples of this study predate the infection). Cell type and time point are not known.

This clonotype appeared a few times. This sequence joins TRBV7-2 and TRBJ1-1; D unclear. This CDR3 is built from 12 residues. V was trimmed by 3 bases and J by 9 bases, leaving 11 bases between them. From germline, CDR1 is SGHTA and CDR2 FQGNSA. CDR3 DNA sequence: TGTGCCAGCAGCTTTAACGGACTAAAAGCTTTCTTT. This sequence encodes CASSFNGLKAFF.

This clonotype has only a few counts. The gene calls are TRBV4-2 and TRBJ2-7, with a possible D match to TRBD2 (6 bases). The CDR3 covers 15 residues. The germline gives CDR1 LGHNA, CDR2 YNFKEQ. The V and J ends lost 1 base and 3 bases respectively, with 13 bases between them. The CDR3 loop is CASSQGSAGLYEQYV. CDR3 sequence (DNA): TGTGCCAGCAGCCAAGGTTCTGCGGGGCTCTACGAGCAGTACGTC.

This clonotype was picked up a small number of times. V is TRBV6-6 and J is TRBJ1-5, with 9 bases fitting TRBD1. The CDR3 totals 17 residues. Trimming at V came to 6 bases and at J to 5 bases, leaving 14 bases not matched to a gene. The germline CDR1 and CDR2 sequences are MNHNY and SVGAGI (reference sequence). CDR3 in amino acids: CASRPGTGFPGYQPQHF. Here the CDR3 DNA reads TGTGCCAGCAGACCTGGGACAGGGTTCCCTGGGTATCAGCCCCAGCATTTT.

This clonotype was observed many times. The chain carries TRBV24-1 and TRBJ2-4; TRBD1 matches 7 bases. CDR1 is KGHDR and CDR2 is SFDVKD in the germline V gene. Losses at the gene ends were 7 bases for V and 1 base for J; bases not matched to a gene: 12. The CDR3 consists of 17 residues. The CDR3 reads CATSRDSPQKAKNIQYF. Here the CDR3 DNA reads TGTGCCACCAGCCGGGACAGCCCGCAGAAGGCCAAAAACATTCAGTACTTC.

The chain carries TRBV4-2 and TRBJ2-3, with 15 bases matching TRBD2. Germline CDR1 LGHNA, CDR2 YNFKEQ. The CDR3 spans 23 residues. With V trimmed by 2 bases and J by 0 bases, 18 bases remained unmatched. For the CDR3, the DNA is TGTGCCAGCAGCCAAAGAAGCGTCGGGACTAGCGGGGGGACGGATTTTAGCACAGATACGCAGTATTTT. Its translation is CASSQRSVGTSGGTDFSTDTQYF.

This clonotype was seen only a few times. This chain connects TRBV25-1 to TRBJ1-2; D possibly corresponds to TRBD1 (6 bases). Trimming shortened V by 5 bases and J by 1 base, and 11 bases separated the two germline ends. The length of the CDR3 is 14 residues. CDR1 MGHDK and CDR2 SYGVNS come from the germline V gene. CDR3 nucleotides: TGTGCCAGCAGTAATACAGGGAGTAACTATGGCTACACCTTC. This translates into CASSNTGSNYGYTF.

This clonotype was recorded a few times. The genes are TRBV7-7 and TRBJ2-3; the D is unclear. Germline values: CDR1 SSHAT, CDR2 FNYEAQ (reference sequence). This CDR3 spans 14 amino acids. Trimming pared 5 bases from V and 3 bases from J, leaving 12 bases between. CDR3 protein: CASSVRPYTDTQYF. As DNA, the CDR3 is TGTGCCAGCAGCGTTAGACCATATACAGATACGCAGTATTTT.

The gene calls are TRBV7-2 and TRBJ1-1; no definite D call. The CDR3 runs to 14 residues. V gave up 5 bases and J gave up 4 bases, with 14 bases separating them. Looked up from germline, CDR1 is SGHTA and CDR2 is FQGNSA. CDR3 nucleotides: TGTGCCAGCAGCGTTTCGGGGTCGGGCACTGAAGCTTTCTTT. This gives the protein CASSVSGSGTEAFF.

This clonotype was counted between two and nine times. The chain carries TRBV3-1 and TRBJ2-7; TRBD2 aligns across 12 bases. Trimming took 4 bases from V and 4 from J; bases not matched to a gene: 5. The CDR3 totals 15 residues. CDR1 LGHDT and CDR2 YNNKEL come from the germline V gene (reference sequence). The DNA for the CDR3 is TGTGCCAGCAGCCCGTGGACTAGCGGGGAGTACGAGCAGTACTTC. Amino acids: CASSPWTSGEYEQYF.

This clonotype was observed a handful of times. The genes are TRBV4-3 and TRBJ2-2; D might be TRBD1 (5 bases). Germline lookup yields CDR1 LGHNA and CDR2 YSLEER. V lost 0 bases, J lost 6 bases, and 8 bases lay in between. This CDR3 contains 14 residues. The CDR3 DNA reads TGCGCCAGCAGCCAAGAAGGGGCCCCCGGGGAGCTGTTTTTT. Translated: CASSQEGAPGELFF.

The chain combines TRBV20-1 with TRBJ2-5, with 9 bases identical to TRBD1. Looked up from germline, CDR1 is DFQATT and CDR2 is SNEGSKA (reference sequence). The V segment lost 5 bases and the J segment 2 bases; nucleotides outside the gene matches: 3. CDR3 length equals 13 residues. The CDR3 nucleotides are TGCAGTGCTGCGGGACAGGGACAAGAGACCCAGTACTTC. This encodes CSAAGQGQETQYF.

Many counts were recorded for this clonotype. The genes are TRBV12-3 or TRBV12-4 and TRBJ2-1; possible D gene TRBD1, 6 bases. V lost 3 bases and J 2 bases, leaving 20 bases between the germline ends. The CDR3 runs 18 residues. CDR3 in DNA: TGTGCCAGCAGTTTCGGGCAGGGGATAAGGAAGGCCTACAATGAGCAGTTCTTC. Translation gives CASSFGQGIRKAYNEQFF.

The rearrangement uses TRBV6-6 and TRBJ2-7; 10 positions match TRBD1. Trimming cost V 6 bases and J 4 bases; bases outside gene matches: 12. From germline, CDR1 is MNHNY and CDR2 SVGAGI (reference sequence). The CDR3 sequence is 16 residues long. The CDR3 loop is CASSQPWTGGLYEQYF. Written as DNA, the CDR3 is TGTGCCAGCAGCCAACCCTGGACAGGGGGATTGTACGAGCAGTACTTC.

The V and J genes are TRBV12-3 or TRBV12-4 and TRBJ2-6; D unresolved. Between the trimmed V and J ends, which lost 3 bases and 0 bases, there was a span of 3 bases. The CDR3 totals 14 residues. The CDR3 nucleotides are TGTGCCAGCAGTTTTCACTCTGGGGCCAACGTCCTGACTTTC. It codes for CASSFHSGANVLTF.

This clonotype was seen ten or more times. This rearrangement joins TRBV18 to TRBJ1-2; D gene unclear. This CDR3 has 13 residues. Per the germline V gene, CDR1 is KGHSH and CDR2 is LQKENI. The V gene lost 2 bases and the J gene lost 5 bases, with 9 bases spanning the gap. In DNA, the CDR3 is TGTGCCAGCTCACCAGACGCAGTTTATGGCTACACCTTC. It is translated as CASSPDAVYGYTF.

The chain employs TRBV20-1 and TRBJ2-3; TRBD2 matches 7 bases. After removal of 6 bases from V and 3 bases from J, the junction contained 9 bases not matched to a gene. The CDR3 consists of 14 residues. Germline CDR1 reads DFQATT; CDR2 reads SNEGSKA (reference sequence). The CDR3 region is CSARTGGSTDTQYF. CDR3 DNA sequence: TGCAGTGCAAGAACGGGAGGAAGTACAGATACGCAGTATTTT.

This clonotype was seen a few times. The J gene is TRBJ2-4, the V gene TRBV7-9; TRBD1 is a possible D gene (5 bases). This CDR3 has 15 residues. V gave up 5 bases and J gave up 8 bases, with 19 bases separating them. Germline CDR1 and CDR2: SEHNR and FQNEAQ (reference sequence). CDR3 in DNA: TGTGCCAGCAGCCCCAGGTGGACAAGCCCGGACATTCAGTACTTC. As protein: CASSPRWTSPDIQYF.

The chain has TRBV5-1 and TRBJ2-5, with D possibly TRBD2 on 5 matching bases. CDR1 and CDR2 (germline): SGHRS, YFSETQ. The CDR3 runs to 13 residues. Trimming cost V 6 bases and J 0 bases, with 9 bases left between them. The CDR3 loop is CASNPGNQETQYF. CDR3 DNA: TGCGCCAGCAACCCGGGAAACCAAGAGACCCAGTACTTC.

This sequence joins TRBV9 and TRBJ2-3, with 10 positions matching TRBD1. This CDR3 spans 14 amino acids. CDR1 and CDR2 from the germline V gene are SGDLS and YYNGEE. The J segment lost 5 bases and the V segment lost 2 bases, leaving 2 bases of the junction unmatched. CDR3 residues: CASSVTGGKDTQYF. The CDR3 region has the DNA TGTGCCAGCAGCGTGACAGGGGGCAAAGATACGCAGTATTTT.